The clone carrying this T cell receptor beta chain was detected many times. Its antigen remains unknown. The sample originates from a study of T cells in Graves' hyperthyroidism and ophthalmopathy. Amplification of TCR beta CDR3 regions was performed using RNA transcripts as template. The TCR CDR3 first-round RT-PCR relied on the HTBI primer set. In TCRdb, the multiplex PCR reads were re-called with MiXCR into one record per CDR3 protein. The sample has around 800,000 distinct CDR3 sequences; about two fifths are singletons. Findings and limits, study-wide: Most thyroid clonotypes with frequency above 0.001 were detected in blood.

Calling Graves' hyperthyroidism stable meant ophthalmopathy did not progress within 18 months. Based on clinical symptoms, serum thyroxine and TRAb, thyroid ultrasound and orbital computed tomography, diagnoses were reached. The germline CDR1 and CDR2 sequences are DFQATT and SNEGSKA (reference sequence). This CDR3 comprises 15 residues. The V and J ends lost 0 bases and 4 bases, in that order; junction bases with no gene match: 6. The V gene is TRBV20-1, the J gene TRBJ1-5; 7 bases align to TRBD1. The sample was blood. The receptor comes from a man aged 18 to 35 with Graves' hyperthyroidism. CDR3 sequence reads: CSARDPTGMNQPQHF. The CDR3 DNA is TGCAGTGCTAGAGATCCGACAGGGATGAATCAGCCCCAGCATTTT.